One and the same sample provided the 9 T cell receptor beta chains below, sequenced in a study of cytomegalovirus exposure and HLA in healthy donors. Vbeta (60) and Jbeta (13) primers were used in the PCR. Sequenced by immunoSEQ multiplex PCR; TCRdb stores in-frame clones only, minus some. The sample lists some 180,000 clones, roughly a tenth seen once, with approximately 1.4% in the top ten. The specimen was PBMCs. All receptors come from a woman in her thirties in good health and CMV-seropositive.

The chain combines TRBV29-1 with TRBJ2-7; 10 bases are shared with TRBD2. Trimming cost V 4 bases and J 5 bases; bases outside gene matches: 8. CDR3 length: 14 residues. Germline V gene lookup returns CDR1 SQVTM and CDR2 ANQGSEA. CDR3 protein: CSVAKREGADEQYF. The CDR3 coding sequence is TGCAGCGTTGCCAAGCGGGAGGGAGCCGACGAGCAGTACTTC.

This clone was seen only a few times. This sequence joins TRBV4-1 and TRBJ2-1; 11 bases are shared with TRBD2. The CDR3 length is 18 residues. Germline V gene lookup returns CDR1 MGHRA and CDR2 YSYEKL. V shed 0 bases, J shed 2 bases, and the junction held 6 bases outside the gene matches. CDR3 sequence (DNA): TGCGCCAGCAGCCAAGATATGCTAGCGGGAGGCACCTACAATGAGCAGTTCTTC. It codes for CASSQDMLAGGTYNEQFF.

V gene TRBV5-8 combines with J gene TRBJ2-1, with D possibly TRBD1 on 6 matching bases. There are 16 residues in the CDR3. V lost 2 bases to trimming and J lost 8 bases, with 20 bases between them. Germline CDR1 is SGHTS and CDR2 is YDEGEE. CDR3 in DNA: TGTGCCAGCAGCTTTCATTTCAGGGGTCCGGGCGATGAGCAGTTCTTC. Protein: CASSFHFRGPGDEQFF.

The rearrangement joins TRBV2 to TRBJ2-2, with 9 bases identical to TRBD2. Trimming cost V 3 bases and J 0 bases; bases outside gene matches: 5. The V gene's germline CDR1 is SNHLY and CDR2 FYNNEI. The CDR3 has 17 amino acids. The CDR3 protein is CASSDPGLATNTGELFF. The DNA for the CDR3 is TGTGCCAGCAGTGACCCGGGACTAGCTACGAACACCGGGGAGCTGTTTTTT. Together with reference TRBV2 and TRBJ2-2, the CDR3 gives the full variable domain: EPEVTQTPSHQVTQMGQEVILRCVPISNHLYFYWYRQILGQKVEFLVSFYNNEISEKSEIFDDQFSVERPDGSNFTLKIRSTKLEDSAMYFCASSDPGLATNTGELFFGEGSRLTVL.

The rearrangement joins TRBV11-2 to TRBJ1-3; D unresolved. This CDR3 is 13 amino acids long. The ends were cut back, 5 bases at V and 3 bases at J, with 8 bases in the middle. CDR1 and CDR2 (germline): SGHAT, FQNNGV. The CDR3 sequence is CASSPPGGNTIYF. CDR3 in DNA: TGTGCCAGCAGCCCCCCGGGTGGAAACACCATATATTTT.

This chain joins TRBV18 and TRBJ2-6; 7 bases line up with TRBD2. V trimming: 3 bases; J trimming: 2 bases; junction bases outside the gene matches: 1. This CDR3 is 15 amino acids long. Germline CDR1 is KGHSH and CDR2 is LQKENI. CDR3 region: CASSPAGAGANVLTF. CDR3 in DNA: TGTGCCAGCTCACCGGCGGGAGCTGGGGCCAACGTCCTGACTTTC. Filled out from reference TRBV18 and TRBJ2-6, the complete variable domain reads NAGVMQNPRHLVRRRGQEARLRCSPMKGHSHVYWYRQLPEEGLKFMVYLQKENIIDESGMPKERFSAEFPKEGPSILRIQQVVRGDSAAYFCASSPAGAGANVLTFGAGSRLTVL.

CDR3 DNA sequence: TGTGCCAGCAGCTTAGGGTTCGGATCAGGTTATGGCTACACCTTC. Protein product: CASSLGFGSGYGYTF. The gene calls are TRBV11-2 and TRBJ1-2; D unresolved. The CDR3 spans 15 residues. V shed 1 base and J shed 5 bases, with 14 bases lying between them. Germline V lookup: CDR1 SGHAT, CDR2 FQNNGV.

The chain joins TRBV19 to TRBJ2-5, with TRBD2 as a possible D gene (5 bases). Germline V gene data show CDR1 as LNHDA and CDR2 as SQIVND (reference sequence). V lost 3 bases to trimming and J lost 5 bases, with 16 bases between them. The CDR3 runs to 15 residues. CDR3 loop: CASSISEGRRETQYF. The CDR3 bases are TGTGCCAGTAGTATCTCAGAAGGGCGGAGGGAGACCCAGTACTTC. Full variable domain (outside the CDR3, taken from reference TRBV19 and TRBJ2-5): DGGITQSPKYLFRKEGQNVTLSCEQNLNHDAMYWYRQDPGQGLRLIYYSQIVNDFQKGDIAEGYSVSREKKESFPLTVTSAQKNPTAFYLCASSISEGRRETQYFGPGTRLLVL.

This clone occurred a few times. This chain links TRBV5-1 with TRBJ2-7; D perhaps matches TRBD1 (6 bases). The CDR3 runs 13 residues. Trimming cost V 4 bases and J 5 bases, with 13 bases left between them. Germline CDR1 is SGHRS and CDR2 is YFSETQ. The CDR3 DNA follows: TGCGCCAGCAGCGAATTAAACAGGGACGAGCAGTACTTC. The encoded protein is CASSELNRDEQYF. Together with reference TRBV5-1 and TRBJ2-7, the CDR3 gives the full variable domain: KAGVTQTPRYLIKTRGQQVTLSCSPISGHRSVSWYQQTPGQGLQFLFEYFSETQRNKGNFPGRFSGRQFSNSRSEMNVSTLELGDSALYLCASSELNRDEQYFGPGTRLTVT.